The entry below gives a single TCR beta chain sequence along with its context. Its antigen is not identified. Germline and junction disagree at one end, which may indicate a read error. Amplification of TCR beta CDR3 regions used RNA as the template. Primed by the HTBI set, a first-round RT-PCR was run on the TCR CDR3. TCRdb recomputed calls from the multiplex PCR reads with MiXCR, one row per CDR3 protein. The sample lists more than 40,000 distinct CDR3 sequences, 49% occurring once. This entry is derived from a study of T cells in Graves' hyperthyroidism and ophthalmopathy. Study-wide results and limits: The model identified upcoming ophthalmopathy a median approximately six months ahead of onset.

Graves' hyperthyroidism without ophthalmopathy progression within 18 months was termed stable. Uncontrolled infection, other autoimmune disease, pregnancy or lactation disqualified patients from enrolment. The CDR3 length is 13 residues. CDR1 is SQVTM and CDR2 is ANQGSEA in the germline V gene. This chain uses TRBV29-1 with TRBJ2-2, with a possible D match to TRBD2 (5 bases). The material sequenced was peripheral blood or thyroid tissue (not recorded which). The sequence derives from a woman in her forties or fifties with Graves' hyperthyroidism. The CDR3 sequence: CSVGRPNTGELSW. As DNA, the CDR3 is TGCAGCGTTGGCAGACCGAACACCGGGGAGCTGTCTTGG.